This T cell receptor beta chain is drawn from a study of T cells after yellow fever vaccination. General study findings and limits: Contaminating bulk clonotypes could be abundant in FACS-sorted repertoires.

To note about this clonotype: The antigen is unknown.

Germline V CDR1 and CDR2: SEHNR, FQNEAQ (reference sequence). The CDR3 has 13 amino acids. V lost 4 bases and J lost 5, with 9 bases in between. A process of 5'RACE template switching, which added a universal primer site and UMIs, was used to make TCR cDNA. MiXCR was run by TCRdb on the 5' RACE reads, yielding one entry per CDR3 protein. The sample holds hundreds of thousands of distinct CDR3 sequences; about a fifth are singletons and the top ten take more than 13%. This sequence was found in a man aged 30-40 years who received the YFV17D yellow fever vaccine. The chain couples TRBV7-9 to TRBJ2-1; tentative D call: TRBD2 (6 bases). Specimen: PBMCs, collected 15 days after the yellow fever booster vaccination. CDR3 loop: CASSSPGDNEQFF. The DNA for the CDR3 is TGTGCCAGCAGCTCTCCGGGGGACAATGAGCAGTTCTTC.